The clone carrying this T cell receptor (beta chain) appeared a single time. As yet, its antigen is unknown. These data originate in a study of shared clonotypes between healthy human individuals. This CDR3 spans 16 amino acids. Trimming pared 3 bases from V and 7 bases from J, leaving 22 bases between. Germline V gene lookup returns CDR1 SGDLS and CDR2 YYNGEE. Assay execution proceeded at the deep level. Template for every sorted-subset replicate PCR totaled around 200 ng DNA, roughly 30,000 T cell genomes. Profiled with immunoSEQ multiplex PCR; TCRdb holds only in-frame clones, not every one. The sample lists 2 million to 3 million clones, 90% to 95% occurring once. Study-level results: For naive CD4 cells, roughly 5% of clonotypes were shared across a handful of donors. Naive subsets generally exceeded memory subsets in estimated richness.

This chain links TRBV9 with TRBJ1-1; possibly TRBD1 for D (5 bases). Input material: naive CD4+ T cells from PBMCs. Regarding subset: CD45RA+ positively selected. The origin of this receptor is a young man in good health. Some clones in this sample may be carry-over from other donors' samples. CDR3 in DNA: TGTGCCAGCAGCGCCAGACCCGGGACCATTAACGATGAAGCTTTCTTT. Its translation: CASSARPGTINDEAFF.